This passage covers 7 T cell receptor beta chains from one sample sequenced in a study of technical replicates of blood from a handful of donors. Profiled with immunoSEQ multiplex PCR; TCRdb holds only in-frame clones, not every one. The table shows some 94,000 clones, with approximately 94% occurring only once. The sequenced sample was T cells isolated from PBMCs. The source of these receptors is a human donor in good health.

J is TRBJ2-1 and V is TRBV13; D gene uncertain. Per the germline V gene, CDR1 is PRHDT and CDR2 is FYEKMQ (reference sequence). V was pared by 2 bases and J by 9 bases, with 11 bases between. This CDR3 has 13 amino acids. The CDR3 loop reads CASSLRGRGEQFF. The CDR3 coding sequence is TGTGCCAGCAGCTTACGCGGCCGCGGTGAGCAGTTCTTC.

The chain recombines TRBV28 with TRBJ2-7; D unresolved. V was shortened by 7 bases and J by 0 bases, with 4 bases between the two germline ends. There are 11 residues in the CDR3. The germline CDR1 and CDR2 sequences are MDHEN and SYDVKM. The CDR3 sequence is CASTFSYEQYF. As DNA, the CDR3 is TGTGCCAGCACCTTCTCCTACGAGCAGTACTTC.

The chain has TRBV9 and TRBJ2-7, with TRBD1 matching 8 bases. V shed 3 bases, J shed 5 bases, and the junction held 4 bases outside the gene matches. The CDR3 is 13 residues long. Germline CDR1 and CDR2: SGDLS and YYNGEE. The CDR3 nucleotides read TGTGCCAGCAGCGATGACAGGGGAAACGAGCAGTACTTC. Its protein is CASSDDRGNEQYF.

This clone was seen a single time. CDR3 in amino acids: CASSLGPGSSYNEQFF. The CDR3 bases are TGCGCCAGCAGCTTGGGTCCGGGTAGCTCCTACAATGAGCAGTTCTTC. The chain uses TRBV5-1 and TRBJ2-1; no reliable D call. CDR3 size: 16 residues. Germline-derived CDR1 and CDR2 are SGHRS and YFSETQ. Between the trimmed V and J ends, which lost 0 bases and 0 bases, there was a span of 10 bases.

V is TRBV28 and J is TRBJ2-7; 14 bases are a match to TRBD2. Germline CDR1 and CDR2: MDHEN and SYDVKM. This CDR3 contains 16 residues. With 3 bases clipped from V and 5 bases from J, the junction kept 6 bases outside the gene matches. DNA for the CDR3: TGTGCCAGCAGTTTTCAGGGACTAGCGGGAGCTGACGAGCAGTACTTC. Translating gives CASSFQGLAGADEQYF.

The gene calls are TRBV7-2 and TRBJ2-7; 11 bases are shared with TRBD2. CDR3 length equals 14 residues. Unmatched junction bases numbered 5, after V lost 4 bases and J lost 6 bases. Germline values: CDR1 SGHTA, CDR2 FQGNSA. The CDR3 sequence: CASSSTSGSAEQYF. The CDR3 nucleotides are TGTGCCAGCAGCTCTACTAGCGGGAGTGCCGAGCAGTACTTC.

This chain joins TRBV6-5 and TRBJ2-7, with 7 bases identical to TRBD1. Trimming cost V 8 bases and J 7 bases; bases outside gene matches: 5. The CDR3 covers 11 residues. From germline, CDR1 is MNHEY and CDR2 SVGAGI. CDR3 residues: CASVQGIEQYF. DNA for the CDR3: TGTGCCAGCGTACAGGGGATTGAGCAGTACTTC.